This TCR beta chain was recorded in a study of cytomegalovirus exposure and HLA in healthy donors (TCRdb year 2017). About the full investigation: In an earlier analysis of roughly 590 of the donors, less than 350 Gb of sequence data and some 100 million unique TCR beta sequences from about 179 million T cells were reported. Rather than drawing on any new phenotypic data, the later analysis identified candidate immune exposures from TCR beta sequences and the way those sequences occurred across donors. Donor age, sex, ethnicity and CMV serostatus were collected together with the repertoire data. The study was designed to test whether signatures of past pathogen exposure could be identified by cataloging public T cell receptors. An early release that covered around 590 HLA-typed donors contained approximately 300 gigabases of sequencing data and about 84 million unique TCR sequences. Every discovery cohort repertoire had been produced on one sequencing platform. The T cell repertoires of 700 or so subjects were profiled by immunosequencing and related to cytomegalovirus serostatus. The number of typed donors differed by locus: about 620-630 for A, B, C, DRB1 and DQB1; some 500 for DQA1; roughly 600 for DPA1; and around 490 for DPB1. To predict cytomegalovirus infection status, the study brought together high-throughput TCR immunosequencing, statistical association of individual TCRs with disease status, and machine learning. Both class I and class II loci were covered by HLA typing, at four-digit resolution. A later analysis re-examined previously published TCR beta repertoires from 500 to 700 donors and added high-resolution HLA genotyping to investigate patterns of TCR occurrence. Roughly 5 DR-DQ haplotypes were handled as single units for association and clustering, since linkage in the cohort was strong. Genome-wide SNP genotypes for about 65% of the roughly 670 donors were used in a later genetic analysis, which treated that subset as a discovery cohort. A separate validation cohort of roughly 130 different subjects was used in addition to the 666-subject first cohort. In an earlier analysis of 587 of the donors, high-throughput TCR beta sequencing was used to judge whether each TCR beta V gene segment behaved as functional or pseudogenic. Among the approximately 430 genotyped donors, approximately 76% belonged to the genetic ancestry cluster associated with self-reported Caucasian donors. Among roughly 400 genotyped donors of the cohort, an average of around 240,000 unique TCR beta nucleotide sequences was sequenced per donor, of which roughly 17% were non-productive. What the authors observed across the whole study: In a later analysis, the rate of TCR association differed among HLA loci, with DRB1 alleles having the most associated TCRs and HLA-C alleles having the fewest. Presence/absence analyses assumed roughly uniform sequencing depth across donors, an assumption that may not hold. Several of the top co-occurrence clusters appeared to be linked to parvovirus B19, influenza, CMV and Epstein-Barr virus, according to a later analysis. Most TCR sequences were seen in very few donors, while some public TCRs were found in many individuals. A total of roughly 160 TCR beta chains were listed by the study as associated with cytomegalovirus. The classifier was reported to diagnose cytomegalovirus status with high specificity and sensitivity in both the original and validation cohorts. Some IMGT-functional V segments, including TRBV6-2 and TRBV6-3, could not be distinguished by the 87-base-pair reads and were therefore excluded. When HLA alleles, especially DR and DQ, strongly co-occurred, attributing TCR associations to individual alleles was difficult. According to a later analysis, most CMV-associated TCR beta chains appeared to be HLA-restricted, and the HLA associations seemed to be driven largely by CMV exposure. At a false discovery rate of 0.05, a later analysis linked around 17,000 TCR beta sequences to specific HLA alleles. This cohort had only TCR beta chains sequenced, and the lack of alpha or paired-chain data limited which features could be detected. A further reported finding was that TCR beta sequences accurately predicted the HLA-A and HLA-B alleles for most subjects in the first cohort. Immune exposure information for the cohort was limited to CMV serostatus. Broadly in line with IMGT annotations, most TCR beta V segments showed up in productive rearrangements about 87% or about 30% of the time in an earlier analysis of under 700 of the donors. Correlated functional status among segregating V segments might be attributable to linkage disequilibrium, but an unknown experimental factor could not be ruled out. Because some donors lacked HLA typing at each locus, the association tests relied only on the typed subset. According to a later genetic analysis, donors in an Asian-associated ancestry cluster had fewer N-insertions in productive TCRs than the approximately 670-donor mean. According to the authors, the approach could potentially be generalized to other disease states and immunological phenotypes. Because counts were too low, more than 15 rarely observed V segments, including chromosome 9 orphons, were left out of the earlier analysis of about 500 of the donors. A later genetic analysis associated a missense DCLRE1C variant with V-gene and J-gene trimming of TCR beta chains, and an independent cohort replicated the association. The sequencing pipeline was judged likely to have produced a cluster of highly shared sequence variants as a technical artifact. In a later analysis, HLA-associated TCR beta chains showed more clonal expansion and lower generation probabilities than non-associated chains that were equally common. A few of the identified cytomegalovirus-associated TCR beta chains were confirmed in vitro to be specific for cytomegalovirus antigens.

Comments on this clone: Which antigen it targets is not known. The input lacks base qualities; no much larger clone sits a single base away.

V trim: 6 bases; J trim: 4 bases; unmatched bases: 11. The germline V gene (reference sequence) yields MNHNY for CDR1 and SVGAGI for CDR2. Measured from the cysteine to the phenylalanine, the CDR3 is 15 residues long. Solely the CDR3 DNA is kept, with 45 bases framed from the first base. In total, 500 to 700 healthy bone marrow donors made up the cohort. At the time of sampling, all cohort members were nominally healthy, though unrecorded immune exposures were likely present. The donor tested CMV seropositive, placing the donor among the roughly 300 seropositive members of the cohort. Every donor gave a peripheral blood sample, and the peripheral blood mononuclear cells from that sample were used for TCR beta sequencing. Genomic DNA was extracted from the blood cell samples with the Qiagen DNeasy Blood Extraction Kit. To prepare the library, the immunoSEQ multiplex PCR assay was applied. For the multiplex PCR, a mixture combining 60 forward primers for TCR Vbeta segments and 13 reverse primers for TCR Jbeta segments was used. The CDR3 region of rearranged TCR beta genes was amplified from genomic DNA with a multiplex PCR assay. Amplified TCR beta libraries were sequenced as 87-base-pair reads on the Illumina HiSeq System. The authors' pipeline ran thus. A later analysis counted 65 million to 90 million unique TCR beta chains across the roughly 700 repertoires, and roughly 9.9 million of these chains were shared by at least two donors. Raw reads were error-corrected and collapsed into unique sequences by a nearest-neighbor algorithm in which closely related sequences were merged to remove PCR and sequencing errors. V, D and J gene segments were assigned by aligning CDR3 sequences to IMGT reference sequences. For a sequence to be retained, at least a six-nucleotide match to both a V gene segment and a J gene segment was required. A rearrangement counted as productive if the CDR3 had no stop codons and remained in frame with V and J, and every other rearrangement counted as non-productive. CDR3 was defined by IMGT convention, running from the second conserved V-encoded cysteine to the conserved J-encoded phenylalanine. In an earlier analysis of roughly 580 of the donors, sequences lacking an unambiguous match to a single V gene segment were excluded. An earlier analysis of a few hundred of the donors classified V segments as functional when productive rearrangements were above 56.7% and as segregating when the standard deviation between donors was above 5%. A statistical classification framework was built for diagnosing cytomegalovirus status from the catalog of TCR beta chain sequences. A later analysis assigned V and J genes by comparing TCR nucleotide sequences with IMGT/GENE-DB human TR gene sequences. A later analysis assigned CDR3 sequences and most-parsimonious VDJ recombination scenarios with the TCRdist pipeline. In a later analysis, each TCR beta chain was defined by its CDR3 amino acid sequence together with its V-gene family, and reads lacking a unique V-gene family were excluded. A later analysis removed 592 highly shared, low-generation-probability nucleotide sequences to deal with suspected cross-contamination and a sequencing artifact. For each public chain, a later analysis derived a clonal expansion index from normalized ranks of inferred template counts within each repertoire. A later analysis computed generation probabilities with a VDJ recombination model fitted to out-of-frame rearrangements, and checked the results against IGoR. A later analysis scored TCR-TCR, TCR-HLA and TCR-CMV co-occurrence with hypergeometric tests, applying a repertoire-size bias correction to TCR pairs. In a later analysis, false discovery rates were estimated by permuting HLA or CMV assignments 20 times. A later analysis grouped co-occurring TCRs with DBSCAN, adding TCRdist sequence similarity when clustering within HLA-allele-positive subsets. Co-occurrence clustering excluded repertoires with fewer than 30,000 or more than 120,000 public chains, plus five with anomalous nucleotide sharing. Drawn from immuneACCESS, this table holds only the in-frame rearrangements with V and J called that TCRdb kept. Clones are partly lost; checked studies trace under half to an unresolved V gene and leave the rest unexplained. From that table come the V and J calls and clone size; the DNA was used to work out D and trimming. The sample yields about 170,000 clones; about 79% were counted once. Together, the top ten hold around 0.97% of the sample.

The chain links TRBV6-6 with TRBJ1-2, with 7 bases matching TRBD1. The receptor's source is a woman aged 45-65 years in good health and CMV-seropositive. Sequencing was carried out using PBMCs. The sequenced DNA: TGTGCCAGCAGCTCTCACGGAGACAGGGCCTATGGCTACACCTTC. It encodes CASSSHGDRAYGYTF.